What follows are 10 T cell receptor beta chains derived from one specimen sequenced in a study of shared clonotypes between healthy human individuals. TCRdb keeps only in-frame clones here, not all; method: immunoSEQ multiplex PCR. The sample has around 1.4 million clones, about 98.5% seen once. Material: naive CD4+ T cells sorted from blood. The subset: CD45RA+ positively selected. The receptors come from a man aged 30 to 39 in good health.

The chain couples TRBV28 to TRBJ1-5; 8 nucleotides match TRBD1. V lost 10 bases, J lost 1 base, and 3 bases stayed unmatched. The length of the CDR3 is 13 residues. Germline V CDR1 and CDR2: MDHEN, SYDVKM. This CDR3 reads CATRGLSNQPQHF. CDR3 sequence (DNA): TGTGCCACCAGGGGGCTGAGCAATCAGCCCCAGCATTTT.

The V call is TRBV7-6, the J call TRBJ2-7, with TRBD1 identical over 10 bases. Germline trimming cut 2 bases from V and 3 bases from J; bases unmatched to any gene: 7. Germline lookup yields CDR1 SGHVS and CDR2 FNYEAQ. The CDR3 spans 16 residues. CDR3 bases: TGTGCCAGCAGCTTACGGGACAGGGGCGCAAACTACGAGCAGTACTTC. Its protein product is CASSLRDRGANYEQYF.

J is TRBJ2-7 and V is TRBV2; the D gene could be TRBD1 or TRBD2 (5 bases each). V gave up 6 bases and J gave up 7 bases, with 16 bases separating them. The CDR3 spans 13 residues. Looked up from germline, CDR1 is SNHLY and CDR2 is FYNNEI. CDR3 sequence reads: CASRRDPREEQYF. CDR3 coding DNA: TGTGCCAGCAGACGGGACCCCCGCGAGGAGCAGTACTTC.

The DNA of the CDR3 is TGTGCCAGCAGCTTAGAGGTCAGCACAGATACGCAGTATTTT. It codes for CASSLEVSTDTQYF. The V and J genes are TRBV11-2 and TRBJ2-3; D is uncertain. CDR3 length: 14 amino acids. V was pared by 0 bases and J by 0 bases, with 4 bases between. Germline V gene data show CDR1 as SGHAT and CDR2 as FQNNGV. Supplemented by reference TRBV11-2 and TRBJ2-3, the full variable domain reads EAGVAQSPRYKIIEKRQSVAFWCNPISGHATLYWYQQILGQGPKLLIQFQNNGVVDDSQLPKDRFSAERLKGVDSTLKIQPAKLEDSAVYLCASSLEVSTDTQYFGPGTRLTVL.

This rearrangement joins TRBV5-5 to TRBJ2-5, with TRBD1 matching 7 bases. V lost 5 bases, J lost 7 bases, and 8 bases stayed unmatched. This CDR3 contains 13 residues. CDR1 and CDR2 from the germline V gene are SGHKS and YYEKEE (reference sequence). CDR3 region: CASRARQGRTQYF. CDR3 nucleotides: TGTGCCAGCAGGGCACGACAGGGCCGGACCCAGTACTTC. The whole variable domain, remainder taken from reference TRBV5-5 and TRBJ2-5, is DAGVTQSPTHLIKTRGQQVTLRCSPISGHKSVSWYQQVLGQGPQFIFQYYEKEERGRGNFPDRFSARQFPNYSSELNVNALLLGDSALYLCASRARQGRTQYFGPGTRLLVL.

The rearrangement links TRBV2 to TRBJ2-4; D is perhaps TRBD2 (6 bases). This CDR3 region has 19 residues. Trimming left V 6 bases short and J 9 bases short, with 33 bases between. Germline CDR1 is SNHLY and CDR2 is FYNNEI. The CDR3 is CASRAGTLGANFGSSIQYF. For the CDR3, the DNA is TGTGCCAGCAGGGCAGGGACTTTGGGAGCAAACTTTGGGTCGAGCATTCAGTACTTC.

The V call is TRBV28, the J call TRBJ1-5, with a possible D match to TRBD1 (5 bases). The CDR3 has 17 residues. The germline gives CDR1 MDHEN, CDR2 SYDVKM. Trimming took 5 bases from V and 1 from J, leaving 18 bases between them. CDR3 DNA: TGTGCCAGCAGTCCTCACGAGGGGATGGGGAGCAATCAGCCCCAGCATTTT. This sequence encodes CASSPHEGMGSNQPQHF.

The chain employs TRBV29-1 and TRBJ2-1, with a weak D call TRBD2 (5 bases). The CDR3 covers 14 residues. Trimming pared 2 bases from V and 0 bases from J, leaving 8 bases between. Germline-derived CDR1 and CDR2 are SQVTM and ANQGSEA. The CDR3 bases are TGCAGCGTTGAACCGACTACCTCCTACAATGAGCAGTTCTTC. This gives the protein CSVEPTTSYNEQFF.

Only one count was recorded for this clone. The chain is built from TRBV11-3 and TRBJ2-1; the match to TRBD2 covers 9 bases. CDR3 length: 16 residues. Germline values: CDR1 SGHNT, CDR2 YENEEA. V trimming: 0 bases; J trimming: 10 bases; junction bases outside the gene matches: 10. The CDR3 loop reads CASSLDLSGGRAEQFF. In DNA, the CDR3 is TGTGCCAGCAGCTTAGATCTCAGTGGCGGGAGGGCCGAGCAGTTCTTC.

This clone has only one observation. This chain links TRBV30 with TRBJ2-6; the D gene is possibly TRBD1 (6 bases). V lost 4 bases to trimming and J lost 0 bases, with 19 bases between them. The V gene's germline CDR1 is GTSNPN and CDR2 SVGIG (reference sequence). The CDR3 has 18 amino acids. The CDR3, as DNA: TGTGCCTGGACCCCATTGGGGGCCCCCTACTCTGGGGCCAACGTCCTGACTTTC. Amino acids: CAWTPLGAPYSGANVLTF.